The clone carrying this T cell receptor (beta chain) has more than one count but fewer than ten. The time point denotes: 2015-2016 season, 7 days after influenza vaccination. Blood volume per time point ranged from roughly 35 to 100 mL. The assay was immunoSEQ multiplex PCR, and TCRdb's table has in-frame clones only and misses some. Of 9,500 or so clones listed, around four fifths are singletons. This specimen comes from a study of follicular helper T cells after annual influenza vaccination. The CDR3 length is 14 residues. The V and J ends lost 6 bases and 0 bases respectively, with 9 bases between them. Germline lookup yields CDR1 KGHSH and CDR2 LQKENI.

The V gene is TRBV18, the J gene TRBJ1-5, with D uncertain. The source was CXCR5+ CD38- circulating T follicular helper cells from blood, collected 7 days after influenza vaccination. Subset: circulating Tfh, non-naive CD4+CXCR5+PD-1+ (ICOS+CD38+ or ICOS-CD38-). The receptor was isolated from an adult who received the influenza vaccine. CDR3 amino acids: CASSQTYSNQPQHF. As DNA, the CDR3 is TGTGCCAGCTCGCAGACATATAGCAATCAGCCCCAGCATTTT.